A single sample gave rise to the 24 T cell receptor beta chains below, sequenced in a study of blood T cell repertoires in COVID-19. Produced via immunoSEQ multiplex PCR; TCRdb's table is partial and in-frame only. This sample has 270,000 or so clones, with about nine tenths found just once. Sequenced: peripheral blood. Receptors were obtained from a woman aged 25 to 39 with COVID-19, enrolled during active disease.

The CDR3 reads CASIPEGRGGINEQFF. The DNA of the CDR3 is TGTGCCAGCATCCCCGAGGGGCGGGGGGGAATTAATGAGCAGTTCTTC. The genes are TRBV6-2 or TRBV6-3 and TRBJ2-1, with 9 positions matching TRBD2. The V gene's germline CDR1 is MNHEY and CDR2 SVGEGT. Trimming removed 7 bases from V and 7 bases from J; junction bases left unmatched: 14. The CDR3 has 16 amino acids.

This rearrangement joins TRBV28 to TRBJ2-1; a possible D gene is TRBD2 (5 bases). The CDR3 has 14 residues. V was pared by 8 bases and J by 10 bases, with 21 bases between. Per germline, CDR1 MDHEN and CDR2 SYDVKM. CDR3 region: CASQRRQYLMEQFF. As DNA, the CDR3 is TGTGCCAGCCAGCGGCGACAATATCTGATGGAGCAGTTCTTC.

The V gene is TRBV9, the J gene TRBJ2-1, with D unclear. Germline V lookup: CDR1 SGDLS, CDR2 YYNGEE. The CDR3 runs 14 residues. V was pared by 2 bases and J by 0 bases, with 6 bases between. The CDR3 loop reads CASSVTSSYNEQFF. Written as DNA, the CDR3 is TGTGCCAGCAGCGTTACGAGCTCCTACAATGAGCAGTTCTTC. Together with reference TRBV9 and TRBJ2-1, the CDR3 gives the full variable domain: DSGVTQTPKHLITATGQRVTLRCSPRSGDLSVYWYQQSLDQGLQFLIQYYNGEERAKGNILERFSAQQFPDLHSELNLSSLELGDSALYFCASSVTSSYNEQFFGPGTRLTVL.

This chain connects TRBV7-8 to TRBJ2-1; D uncertain. This CDR3 spans 15 amino acids. CDR1 SGHVS and CDR2 FQNEAQ come from the germline V gene. Trimming removed 1 base at V and 4 bases at J, with 11 bases between. Here the CDR3 DNA reads TGTGCCAGCAGCTTAGGGGCCGGAATATACAATGAGCAGTTCTTC. It yields the protein CASSLGAGIYNEQFF. Variable domain in full (rest from reference TRBV7-8 and TRBJ2-1): GAGVSQSPRYKVAKRGQDVALRCDPISGHVSLFWYQQALGQGPEFLTYFQNEAQLDKSGLPSDRFFAERPEGSVSTLKIQRTQQEDSAVYLCASSLGAGIYNEQFFGPGTRLTVL.

The V gene is TRBV9, the J gene TRBJ2-7; TRBD1 agrees at 7 bases. The V and J ends lost 0 bases and 2 bases, in that order; junction bases with no gene match: 2. Looked up from germline, CDR1 is SGDLS and CDR2 is YYNGEE. This CDR3 region has 14 residues. The DNA for the CDR3 is TGTGCCAGCAGCGTAGGGGGACAGACCTACGAGCAGTACTTC. Its translation is CASSVGGQTYEQYF.

The chain is built from TRBV10-1 and TRBJ2-1, with 12 positions matching TRBD2. The CDR3 runs 15 residues. V shed 2 bases, J shed 7 bases, and the junction held 3 bases outside the gene matches. Germline CDR1 reads WNHNN; CDR2 reads SYGVQD (reference sequence). The DNA of the CDR3 is TGCGCCAGCAGTGAGACTAGCGGGGGGATGAATGAGCAGTTCTTC. It is translated as CASSETSGGMNEQFF.

This clone turned up a few times. Here the CDR3 reads CASSNRQTYEQYF. As DNA, the CDR3 is TGCGCCAGCAGTAACAGACAGACCTACGAGCAGTACTTC. The chain employs TRBV10-1 and TRBJ2-7; possibly TRBD1 for D (5 bases). The CDR3 spans 13 residues. Trimming pared 5 bases from V and 2 bases from J, leaving 10 bases between. Germline-derived CDR1 and CDR2 are WNHNN and SYGVQD (reference sequence).

This sequence joins TRBV6-2 or TRBV6-3 and TRBJ2-4, with D unresolved. The CDR3 runs to 13 residues. Per germline, CDR1 MNHEY and CDR2 SVGEGT. V was shortened by 4 bases and J by 0 bases, with 4 bases between the two germline ends. The CDR3 nucleotides read TGTGCCAGCAGTTCTTTAGCCAAAAACATTCAGTACTTC. Protein product: CASSSLAKNIQYF.

J is TRBJ1-1 and V is TRBV12-3 or TRBV12-4; D gene uncertain. The CDR3 totals 13 residues. Trimming removed 3 bases from V and 4 bases from J, with 9 bases in between. This chain's CDR3 is CASSFTRRTEAFF. CDR3 DNA: TGTGCCAGCAGTTTTACTAGGCGCACTGAAGCTTTCTTT.

This clone was detected a few times. The chain links TRBV18 to TRBJ1-1, with D perhaps matching TRBD1 (5 bases). The germline gives CDR1 KGHSH, CDR2 LQKENI. Trimming pared 0 bases from V and 4 bases from J, leaving 12 bases between. The CDR3 sequence is 15 residues long. The DNA of the CDR3 is TGTGCCAGCTCACCACCGAAAGGGGAGGGCACTGAAGCTTTCTTT. This gives the protein CASSPPKGEGTEAFF.

This sequence joins TRBV15 and TRBJ2-2; TRBD2 matches at 8 bases. The CDR3 covers 13 residues. The V and J ends lost 5 bases and 6 bases, in that order; junction bases with no gene match: 2. Germline V gene sequence: CDR1 LNHNV, CDR2 YYDKDF (reference sequence). The CDR3 DNA is TGTGCCACCAGCTCCGGGGGGGCCGGGGAGCTGTTTTTT. This sequence encodes CATSSGGAGELFF.

The J gene is TRBJ2-2, the V gene TRBV5-1; 12 nucleotides match TRBD2. Per the germline V gene, CDR1 is SGHRS and CDR2 is YFSETQ. V gave up 4 bases and J gave up 3 bases; unmatched junction bases: 10. The CDR3 has 18 amino acids. In DNA, the CDR3 is TGCGCCAGCAGCCCGATGACTAGCGGGGGAGGTGACACCGGGGAGCTGTTTTTT. It codes for CASSPMTSGGGDTGELFF.

V usage is TRBV27 and J usage is TRBJ2-3; 8 bases are shared with TRBD2. There are 16 residues in the CDR3. CDR1 is MNHEY and CDR2 is SMNVEV in the germline V gene (reference sequence). Trimming removed 9 bases from V and 2 bases from J; junction bases left unmatched: 13. Here the CDR3 DNA reads TGTGCCAGTTCGAGGGCGCGGGGGGCCTCCACAGATACGCAGTATTTT. Amino acids: CASSRARGASTDTQYF.

The chain is built from TRBV12-3 or TRBV12-4 and TRBJ1-2; D ambiguous. The CDR3 sequence is 12 residues long. Between the trimmed V and J ends, which lost 3 bases and 7 bases, there was a span of 9 bases. As DNA, the CDR3 is TGTGCCAGCAGTTTGGAGGTGGGTGGCTACACCTTC. Its protein is CASSLEVGGYTF.

The chain joins TRBV16 to TRBJ2-3; D gene ambiguous. V dropped 4 bases and J dropped 5 bases, with 7 bases sitting between them. Looked up from germline, CDR1 is KGHSY and CDR2 is FQNENV. The CDR3 runs to 12 residues. The CDR3: CASSPPGDTQYF. In nucleotides, the CDR3 is TGTGCCAGCAGCCCCCCGGGAGATACGCAGTATTTT. The full variable domain, completed using reference TRBV16 and TRBJ2-3, is GEEVAQTPKHLVRGEGQKAKLYCAPIKGHSYVFWYQQVLKNEFKFLISFQNENVFDETGMPKERFSAKCLPNSPCSLEIQATKLEDSAVYFCASSPPGDTQYFGPGTRLTVL.

The chain combines TRBV2 with TRBJ1-2; 7 nucleotides line up with TRBD1. CDR3 length equals 14 residues. Germline values: CDR1 SNHLY, CDR2 FYNNEI. Trimming took 3 bases from V and 2 from J; bases not matched to a gene: 3. CDR3 DNA: TGTGCCAGCAGTGATAGGGGACAGAACTATGGCTACACCTTC. Amino acid sequence: CASSDRGQNYGYTF. Full variable domain (remainder filled in from reference TRBV2 and TRBJ1-2): EPEVTQTPSHQVTQMGQEVILRCVPISNHLYFYWYRQILGQKVEFLVSFYNNEISEKSEIFDDQFSVERPDGSNFTLKIRSTKLEDSAMYFCASSDRGQNYGYTFGSGTRLTVV.

As DNA, the CDR3 is TGTGCCAGCAGCTTAGCGGGCGTTGAGCAGTACTTC. Protein: CASSLAGVEQYF. J is TRBJ2-7 and V is TRBV7-9, with D unclear. Germline CDR1 reads SEHNR; CDR2 reads FQNEAQ (reference sequence). The CDR3 is made up of 12 amino acids. V shed 0 bases and J shed 7 bases, with 7 bases lying between them.

The chain has TRBV19 and TRBJ1-2; TRBD1 agrees at 8 bases. Germline lookup yields CDR1 LNHDA and CDR2 SQIVND (reference sequence). The CDR3 length is 13 residues. With 1 base clipped from V and 7 bases from J, the junction kept 2 bases outside the gene matches. CDR3 DNA sequence: TGTGCCAGTAGTATAGGGACAGGGATTGGCTACACCTTC. It translates to CASSIGTGIGYTF.

CDR3 sequence reads: CASSPQGVNTEAFF. As DNA, the CDR3 is TGTGCCAGCAGCCCCCAGGGCGTGAACACTGAAGCTTTCTTT. J is TRBJ1-1 and V is TRBV6-5; maybe TRBD1 (5 bases). Germline CDR1 reads MNHEY; CDR2 reads SVGAGI. V was shortened by 6 bases and J by 0 bases, with 11 bases between the two germline ends. The CDR3 length is 14 residues.

J is TRBJ1-2 and V is TRBV25-1; 9 nucleotides align to TRBD1. Germline V gene sequence: CDR1 MGHDK, CDR2 SYGVNS. This CDR3 is 13 amino acids long. The trim removed 2 bases at V and 7 bases at J, leaving 2 bases unmatched. CDR3 in amino acids: CASSEGTGIGYTF. CDR3 DNA: TGTGCCAGCAGTGAAGGGACAGGGATTGGCTACACCTTC.

V gene TRBV19 combines with J gene TRBJ1-2, with 11 positions matching TRBD1. V was clipped by 5 bases and J by 8 bases; unmatched bases: 10. This CDR3 spans 15 amino acids. Per the germline V gene, CDR1 is LNHDA and CDR2 is SQIVND (reference sequence). CDR3 sequence reads: CASSSRDRGSRGYTF. The DNA of the CDR3 is TGTGCCAGTAGTTCCCGGGACAGGGGGTCGAGGGGCTACACCTTC.

The chain recombines TRBV27 with TRBJ2-1; possibly TRBD2 for D (7 bases). This CDR3 has 17 amino acids. CDR1 and CDR2 (germline): MNHEY, SMNVEV (reference sequence). The germline V and J ends were trimmed by 3 bases and 4 bases, with 19 bases remaining between them. CDR3 residues: CASSFMGGALSYNEQFF. The DNA of the CDR3 is TGTGCCAGCAGTTTTATGGGGGGGGCCTTATCATACAATGAGCAGTTCTTC.

The V gene is TRBV2, the J gene TRBJ2-5; perhaps TRBD2 as D (6 bases). Between the trimmed V and J ends, which lost 6 bases and 4 bases, there was a span of 21 bases. Per germline, CDR1 SNHLY and CDR2 FYNNEI. This CDR3 comprises 16 residues. CDR3 residues: CASRLEGGARGETQYF. The CDR3 nucleotides read TGTGCCAGCAGGCTGGAGGGAGGCGCAAGGGGAGAGACCCAGTACTTC.

This clone was seen a single time. V is TRBV6-5 and J is TRBJ1-3; 7 bases line up with TRBD1. Germline lookup yields CDR1 MNHEY and CDR2 SVGAGI. V lost 8 bases and J lost 7; bases outside the gene matches: 8. This CDR3 spans 13 amino acids. The CDR3 DNA reads as TGTGCCAGCCGGGACAGTCGAAGGAACACCATATATTTT. Protein: CASRDSRRNTIYF.